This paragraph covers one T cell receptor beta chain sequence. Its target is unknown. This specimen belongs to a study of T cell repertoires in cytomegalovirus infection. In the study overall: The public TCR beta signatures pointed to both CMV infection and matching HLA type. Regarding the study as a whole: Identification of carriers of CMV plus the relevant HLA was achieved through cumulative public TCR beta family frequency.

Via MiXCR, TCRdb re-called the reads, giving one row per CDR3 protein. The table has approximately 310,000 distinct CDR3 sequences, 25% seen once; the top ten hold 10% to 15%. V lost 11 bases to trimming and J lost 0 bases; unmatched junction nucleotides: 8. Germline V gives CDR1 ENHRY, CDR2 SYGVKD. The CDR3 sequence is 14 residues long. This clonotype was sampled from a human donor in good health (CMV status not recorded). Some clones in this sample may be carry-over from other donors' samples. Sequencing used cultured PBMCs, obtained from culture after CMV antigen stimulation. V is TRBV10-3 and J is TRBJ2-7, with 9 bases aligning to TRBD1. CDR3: CAATGGRTSYEQYF. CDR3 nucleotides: TGTGCCGCAACAGGGGGCCGGACCTCCTACGAGCAGTACTTC.